This T cell receptor beta chain was documented in a study of CD8 T cells in Susac syndrome (dated by TCRdb to between 2018 and 2021). Describing the broader study: The study used repertoire sequencing to test whether antigen drove CD8+ T cell activation and differentiation in Susac syndrome. CD8+ T cell repertoire clonality was compared between eleven to twelve healthy donors, about 14 Susac syndrome patients and 15 or so multiple sclerosis patients. What the authors observed across the whole study: The number of individuals in the TCR sequencing and HLA analysis was acknowledged as relatively small.

The CDR3 measures 15 amino acids from cysteine to phenylalanine. The DNA shown is the 45-base CDR3, in frame from base 1. In the germline V gene, CDR1 corresponds to MNHEY and CDR2 to SVGAGI. V is shortened by 0 bases, J by 7 bases, and the region joining them spans 10 bases. Peripheral blood CD8+ and CD4+ T cells from healthy donors, Susac syndrome patients and multiple sclerosis patients were profiled using high-throughput TCR beta sequencing. The multiple sclerosis controls were treatment-naive patients whose relapsing-remitting disease, either stable or active, fulfilled the revised McDonald criteria. Bulk CD8+ and CD4+ T cells were purified magnetically by negative isolation, whereas CD8+ TEMRA cells were enriched by FACS. Blood was drawn into EDTA tubes, processed within 24 hours, and PBMCs were isolated by density gradient centrifugation. PBMCs destined for TCR sequencing were cryopreserved in liquid nitrogen and later thawed in a 37 °C water bath. Purity of sorted or isolated CD4+, CD8+ and CD8+ TEMRA cells was at least 90%.

RNA was extracted with the RNeasy kit and roughly 0.45 to 1 ug was reverse transcribed using random hexamers. TCR beta CDR3 regions were amplified with the immunoSEQ multiplex PCR assay covering 54 Vbeta and 13 Jbeta segments. PCR amplification bias was corrected using a synthetic template baseline for primer optimization and computational correction. Regarding the original processing steps: Reads were assigned to V, D and J genes according to IMGT and analyzed in immunoSEQ Analyzer, with only productive sequences retained. Clonality was calculated as one minus the Shannon entropy normalized by log2 of the number of productive unique sequences. For each patient and control, public and private clones were evaluated among the 100 most prevalent clones. A clone was defined as Susac-specific if it was absent from the healthy and MS cohorts, from approximately 980 published viral clones and from other ImmuneACCESS disease sequences. TCRdb redid the processing of the public reads, applying fastp at Q25 and MiXCR, and retained in-frame beta chains. Every entry covers one CDR3 protein and lists the most common genes and DNA from its rows. Here the V and J calls rest on TCRdb's processing, not on the authors' analysis. In this sample the table shows about 200,000 distinct CDR3 sequences, about 93% of which occur a single time. The ten top clones hold roughly 0.13% of the sample.

Points on this clonotype: The antigen this receptor binds is unknown. No base quality values were provided; no much bigger clone lies one nucleotide off.

This sequence originates from a human donor with multiple sclerosis. This receptor chain uses TRBV6-5 and TRBJ1-6; TRBD1 is possibly the D segment (5 matching bases). Sequencing used CD8+ T cells from PBMCs. The CDR3 protein sequence reads: CASSYSPGGNSPLHF. Read as DNA, the sequence is TGTGCCAGCAGTTACTCGCCGGGGGGGAATTCACCCCTCCACTTT.